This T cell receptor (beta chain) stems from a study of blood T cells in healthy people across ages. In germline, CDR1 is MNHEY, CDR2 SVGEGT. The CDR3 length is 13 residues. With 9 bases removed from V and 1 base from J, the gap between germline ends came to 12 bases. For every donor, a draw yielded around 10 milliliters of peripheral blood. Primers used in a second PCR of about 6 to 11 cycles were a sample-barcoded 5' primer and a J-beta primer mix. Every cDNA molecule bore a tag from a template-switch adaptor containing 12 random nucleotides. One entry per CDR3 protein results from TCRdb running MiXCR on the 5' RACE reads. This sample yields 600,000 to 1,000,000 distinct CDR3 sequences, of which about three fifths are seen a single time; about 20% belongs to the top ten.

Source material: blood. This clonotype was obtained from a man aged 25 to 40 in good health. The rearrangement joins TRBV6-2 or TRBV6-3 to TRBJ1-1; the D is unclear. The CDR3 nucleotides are TGTGCCAGTCGAGGTTCAGGGAACACTGAAGCTTTCTTT. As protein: CASRGSGNTEAFF.